The rows below give T cell receptor beta chains drawn from one sample of a study of CD8 T cells in Susac syndrome. Using its own MiXCR run on the immunoSEQ multiplex PCR reads, TCRdb lists one record per CDR3 protein. The sample yields about 160,000 distinct CDR3 sequences, 90% to 95% seen once. Sequencing input: CD4+ T cells from PBMCs. These receptors came from a human donor in good health. The CDR3 runs from the conserved cysteine through the conserved F or W. Each record gives: D gene, V gene, clone size, J gene, CDR3 protein, CDR3 DNA. A D gene is named only where the DNA matches it firmly. Not every row has a clone size; where given, it reads once, few, many or a size class.

TRBD1	TRBV19	-	TRBJ2-7	CASSRPGQSYEQYF	TGTGCCAGTAGTAGACCGGGACAGAGCTACGAGCAGTACTTC
TRBD1	TRBV5-4	-	TRBJ2-4	CASSFWDRRENIQYF	TGTGCCAGCAGCTTTTGGGACAGGAGGGAAAACATTCAGTACTTC
TRBD1	TRBV5-6	-	TRBJ1-2	CASSSPDRTNYGYTF	TGTGCCAGCAGCTCTCCGGACAGGACTAACTATGGCTACACCTTC
-	TRBV20-1	-	TRBJ1-1	CSARGALNTEAFF	TGCAGTGCTCGGGGGGCCCTGAACACTGAAGCTTTCTTT
-	TRBV5-6	-	TRBJ1-2	CASSLDRVLYGYTF	TGTGCCAGCAGCTTGGACAGGGTTTTGTATGGCTACACCTTC
-	TRBV19	-	TRBJ2-5	CASSRTGRATQYF	TGTGCCAGTAGTCGGACAGGGAGGGCGACCCAGTACTTC
-	TRBV4-2	-	TRBJ2-5	CASSQDLSQETQYF	TGTGCCAGCAGCCAAGATCTGTCCCAAGAGACCCAGTACTTC
TRBD1	TRBV6-4	once	TRBJ2-1	CASSEWTGGVEQFF	TGTGCCAGCAGTGAGTGGACAGGGGGCGTCGAGCAGTTCTTC
-	TRBV2	-	TRBJ2-1	CASNPTGYNEQFF	TGTGCCAGCAACCCCACAGGGTACAATGAGCAGTTCTTC
-	TRBV5-1	-	TRBJ2-7	CASSPRDVTYEQYF	TGCGCCAGCAGCCCCCGGGACGTTACCTACGAGCAGTACTTC
-	TRBV20-1	-	TRBJ2-5	CSARDRQLQETQYF	TGCAGTGCTAGAGATCGACAGCTACAAGAGACCCAGTACTTC
-	TRBV7-9	-	TRBJ1-2	CASSPGLYGYTF	TGTGCCAGCAGTCCGGGGCTCTATGGCTACACCTTC
-	TRBV6-6	once	TRBJ2-6	CASSYGTASGANVLTF	TGTGCCAGCAGTTACGGGACGGCCTCTGGGGCCAACGTCCTGACTTTC
TRBD1	TRBV4-1	-	TRBJ2-1	CASSQGTGPYNEQFF	TGCGCCAGCAGCCAAGGGACAGGGCCCTACAATGAGCAGTTCTTC
TRBD1	TRBV29-1	-	TRBJ2-7	CSVTDRGSYEQYF	TGCAGCGTTACGGACAGGGGCTCCTACGAGCAGTACTTC
-	TRBV27	-	TRBJ1-6	CASSSQRPEDNSPLHF	TGTGCCAGCAGTTCCCAGAGGCCGGAAGATAATTCACCCCTCCACTTT